This T cell receptor beta chain was found in a study of blood T cell repertoires in COVID-19. Followed longitudinally, the Seattle patients had been enrolled during active infection. Source study methods: Nucleated cell number was recorded as an estimate derived from reference gene primer amplification. Clones were read by immunoSEQ multiplex PCR, and TCRdb kept only the in-frame ones, dropping some. That table supplies the V and J calls and clone size; D and trimming were determined from the DNA. The table lists about 480,000 clones, roughly nine tenths of them singletons. Sequencing was performed on peripheral blood. The receptor comes from a woman in her fifties or sixties with COVID-19, enrolled during active disease.

CDR3 in DNA: TGCGCCAGCAGCCAGTCCAGGGAGGCTTTCGACGAGCAGTACTTC. Its translation: CASSQSREAFDEQYF. The chain combines TRBV4-1 with TRBJ2-7; maybe TRBD2 (6 bases). The CDR3 runs to 15 residues. From germline, CDR1 is MGHRA and CDR2 YSYEKL. Trimming took 3 bases from V and 5 from J, leaving 17 bases between them.